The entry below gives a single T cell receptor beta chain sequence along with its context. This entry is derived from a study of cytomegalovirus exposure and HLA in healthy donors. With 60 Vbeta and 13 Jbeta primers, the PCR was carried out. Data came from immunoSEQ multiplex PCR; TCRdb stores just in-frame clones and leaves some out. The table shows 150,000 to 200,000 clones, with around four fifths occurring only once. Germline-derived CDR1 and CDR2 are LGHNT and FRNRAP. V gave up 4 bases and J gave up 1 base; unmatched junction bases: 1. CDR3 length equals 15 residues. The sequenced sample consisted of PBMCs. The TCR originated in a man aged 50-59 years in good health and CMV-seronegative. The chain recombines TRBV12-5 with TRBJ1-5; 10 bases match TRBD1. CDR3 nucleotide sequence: TGTGCTAGTGGTTGGACAGGGGGAAGCAATCAGCCCCAGCATTTT. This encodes CASGWTGGSNQPQHF.